Below, one T cell receptor (beta chain) is given with its context. Trimming removed 3 bases from V and 11 bases from J, with 23 bases in between. Per germline, CDR1 SGDLS and CDR2 YYNGEE. The CDR3 totals 15 residues. The sample is drawn from a study of blood T cell repertoires in COVID-19. This table comes from immunoSEQ multiplex PCR, and its TCRdb copy is limited to in-frame clones, with some not included. This table has 200,000 to 250,000 clones, 83% appearing once. Sequenced material: peripheral blood. The receptor comes from a woman under 40 with COVID-19, enrolled during active disease. V and J are TRBV9 and TRBJ1-1, with a possible D match to TRBD1 (5 bases). CDR3 in DNA: TGTGCCAGCAGCGCCCAGGGACTAACGGTCCCCAAGGCTTTCTTT. Translated: CASSAQGLTVPKAFF.